Here is one TCR beta chain with its context. Its matching antigen is unknown. A single record per CDR3 protein comes from TCRdb applying MiXCR to the RACE reads. The table has more than 250,000 distinct CDR3 sequences, over 8% seen once; the top ten hold roughly 2.5%. The time point: pre-sensitization, week 0. Indicated treatment: therapeutic diphenylcyclopropenone sensitization with weekly scalp DPC. The sample belongs to a study of human T cells and chemical hapten exposure. On the study more broadly: TCR yield per sample varied, mainly due to pooled library volumes.

Study results and limitations: While controls formed fewer of them, expanded TCRs formed significantly more large CDR3 similarity clusters.

Germline loops: CDR1 LGHNA, CDR2 YSLEER. V gave up 3 bases and J gave up 3 bases, with 9 bases separating them. The CDR3 is 13 residues long. The clonotype comes from a woman aged 40 to 49 with alopecia areata. Some clones in this sample may be carry-over from other donors' samples. The rearrangement uses TRBV4-3 and TRBJ2-7, with D perhaps matching TRBD1 (5 bases). The starting material was whole blood, obtained in connection with sensitization to the hapten diphenylcyclopropenone (DPC). The CDR3 region has the DNA TGCGCCAGCAGCCAGGCGCAGGGCTACGAGCAGTACTTC. The encoded protein is CASSQAQGYEQYF.